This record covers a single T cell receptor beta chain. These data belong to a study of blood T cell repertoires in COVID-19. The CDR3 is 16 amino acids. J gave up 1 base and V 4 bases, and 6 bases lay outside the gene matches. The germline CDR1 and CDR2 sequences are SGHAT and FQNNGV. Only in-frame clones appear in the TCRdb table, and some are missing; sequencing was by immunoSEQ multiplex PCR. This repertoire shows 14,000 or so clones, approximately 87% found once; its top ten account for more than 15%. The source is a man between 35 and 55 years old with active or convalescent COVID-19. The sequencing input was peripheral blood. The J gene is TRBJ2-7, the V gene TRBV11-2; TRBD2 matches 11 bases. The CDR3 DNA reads TGTGCCAGCAGCTCAGATAGCGGGGGGGCATCCTACGAGCAGTACTTC. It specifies CASSSDSGGASYEQYF.